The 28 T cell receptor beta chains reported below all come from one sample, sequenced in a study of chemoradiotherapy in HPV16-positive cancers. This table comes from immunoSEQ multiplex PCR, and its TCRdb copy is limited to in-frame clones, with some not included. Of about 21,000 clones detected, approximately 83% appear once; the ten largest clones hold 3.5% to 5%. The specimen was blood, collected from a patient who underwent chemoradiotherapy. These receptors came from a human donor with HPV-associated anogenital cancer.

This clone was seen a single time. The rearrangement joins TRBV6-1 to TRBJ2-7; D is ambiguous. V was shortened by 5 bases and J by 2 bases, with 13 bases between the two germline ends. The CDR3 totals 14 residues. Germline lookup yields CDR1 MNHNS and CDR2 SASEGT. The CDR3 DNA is TGTGCCAGCAGTTCGGATAAAAGCCCCTACGAGCAGTACTTC. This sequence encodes CASSSDKSPYEQYF.

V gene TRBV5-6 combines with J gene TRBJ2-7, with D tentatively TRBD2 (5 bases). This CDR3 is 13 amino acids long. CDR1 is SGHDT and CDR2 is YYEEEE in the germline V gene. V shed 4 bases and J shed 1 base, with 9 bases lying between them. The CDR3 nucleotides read TGTGCCAGCAGCCCCCCGGGGTCCTACGAGCAGTACTTC. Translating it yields CASSPPGSYEQYF.

This CDR3 is CASSVSPGQGKTGELFF. The CDR3 DNA follows: TGTGCCAGCAGCGTATCTCCGGGACAGGGAAAAACCGGGGAGCTGTTTTTT. The rearrangement uses TRBV9 and TRBJ2-2; 9 bases align to TRBD1. Germline V gene sequence: CDR1 SGDLS, CDR2 YYNGEE. J gave up 5 bases and V 1 base, and 9 bases lay outside the gene matches. This CDR3 spans 17 amino acids.

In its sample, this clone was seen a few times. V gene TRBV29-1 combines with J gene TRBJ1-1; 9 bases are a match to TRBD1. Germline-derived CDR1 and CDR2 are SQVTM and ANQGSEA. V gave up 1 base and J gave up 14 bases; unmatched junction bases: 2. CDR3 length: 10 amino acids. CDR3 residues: CSVEGDRVFF. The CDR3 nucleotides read TGCAGCGTTGAAGGGGACAGGGTGTTCTTT.

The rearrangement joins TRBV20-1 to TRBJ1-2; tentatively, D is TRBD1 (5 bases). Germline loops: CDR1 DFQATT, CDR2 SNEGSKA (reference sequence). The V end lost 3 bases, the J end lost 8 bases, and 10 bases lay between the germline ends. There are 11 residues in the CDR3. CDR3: CSASAGSGYTF. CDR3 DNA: TGCAGTGCTAGCGCAGGGTCGGGCTACACCTTC.

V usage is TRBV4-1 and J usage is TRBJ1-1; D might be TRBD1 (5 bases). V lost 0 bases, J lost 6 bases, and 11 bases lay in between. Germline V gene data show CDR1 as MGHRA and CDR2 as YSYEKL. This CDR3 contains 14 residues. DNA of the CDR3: TGCGCCAGCAGCCAAGAAGGGTGGGGCCCTGAAGCTTTCTTT. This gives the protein CASSQEGWGPEAFF.

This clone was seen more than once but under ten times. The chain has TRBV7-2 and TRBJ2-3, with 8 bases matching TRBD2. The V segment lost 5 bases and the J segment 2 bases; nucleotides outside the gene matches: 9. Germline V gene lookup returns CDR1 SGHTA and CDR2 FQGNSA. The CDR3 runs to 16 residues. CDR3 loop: CASSPSLGRATDTQYF. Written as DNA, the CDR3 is TGTGCCAGCAGCCCGTCCCTCGGGAGGGCCACAGATACGCAGTATTTT.

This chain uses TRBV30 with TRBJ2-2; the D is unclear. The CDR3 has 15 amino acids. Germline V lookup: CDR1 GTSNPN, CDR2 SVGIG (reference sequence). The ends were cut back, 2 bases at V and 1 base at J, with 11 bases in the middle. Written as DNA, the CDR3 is TGTGCCTGGAGTATGGGAACGCTGAACACCGGGGAGCTGTTTTTT. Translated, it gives CAWSMGTLNTGELFF. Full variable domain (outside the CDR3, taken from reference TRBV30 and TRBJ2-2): SQTIHQWPATLVQPVGSPLSLECTVEGTSNPNLYWYRQAAGRGLQLLFYSVGIGQISSEVPQNLSASRPQDRQFILSSKKLLLSDSGFYLCAWSMGTLNTGELFFGEGSRLTVL.

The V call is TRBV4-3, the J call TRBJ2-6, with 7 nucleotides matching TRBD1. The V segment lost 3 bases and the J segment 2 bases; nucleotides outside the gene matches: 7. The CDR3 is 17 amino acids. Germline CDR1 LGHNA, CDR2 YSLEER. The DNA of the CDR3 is TGCGCCAGCAGCCAGTTCATCCAGGGGGCTGGGGCCAACGTCCTGACTTTC. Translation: CASSQFIQGAGANVLTF.

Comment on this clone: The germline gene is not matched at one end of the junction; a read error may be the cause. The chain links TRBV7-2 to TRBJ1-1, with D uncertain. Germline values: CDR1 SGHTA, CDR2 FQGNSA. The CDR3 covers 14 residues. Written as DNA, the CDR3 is TGTGCCAGCAGCTTAGCGGGGAATCGGGCTGAAGTTTTCTTT. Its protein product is CASSLAGNRAEVFF.

CDR3 sequence: CASSPRDRDHEQFF. CDR3 coding DNA: TGTGCCAGCAGCCCCCGGGACAGGGACCATGAGCAGTTCTTC. The rearrangement joins TRBV7-8 to TRBJ2-1; 9 bases line up with TRBD1. V shed 5 bases and J 8 bases; nucleotides not matched to a gene: 7. In germline, CDR1 is SGHVS, CDR2 FQNEAQ. This CDR3 is 14 amino acids long. The variable domain in full, completed from reference TRBV7-8 and TRBJ2-1, reads GAGVSQSPRYKVAKRGQDVALRCDPISGHVSLFWYQQALGQGPEFLTYFQNEAQLDKSGLPSDRFFAERPEGSVSTLKIQRTQQEDSAVYLCASSPRDRDHEQFFGPGTRLTVL.

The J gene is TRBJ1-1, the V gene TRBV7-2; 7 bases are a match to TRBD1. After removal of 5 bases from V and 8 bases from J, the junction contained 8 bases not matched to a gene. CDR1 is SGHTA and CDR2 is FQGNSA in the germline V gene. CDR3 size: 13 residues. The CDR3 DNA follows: TGTGCCAGCAGCCCTGGGACAGCCCCCGAAGCTTTCTTT. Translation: CASSPGTAPEAFF.

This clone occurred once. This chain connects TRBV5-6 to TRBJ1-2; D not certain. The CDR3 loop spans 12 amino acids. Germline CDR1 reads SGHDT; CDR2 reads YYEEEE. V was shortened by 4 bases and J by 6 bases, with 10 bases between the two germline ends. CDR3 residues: CASSIRTDGYTF. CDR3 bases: TGTGCCAGCAGCATAAGGACGGATGGCTACACCTTC.

The CDR3 DNA follows: TGTGCCAGCAGTTCCGGGACAGGGGACTTCTACGAGCAGTACTTC. Translated: CASSSGTGDFYEQYF. The gene calls are TRBV7-2 and TRBJ2-7; 10 nucleotides line up with TRBD1. CDR3 length: 15 amino acids. The V and J ends lost 6 bases and 3 bases, in that order; junction bases with no gene match: 8. Germline CDR1 is SGHTA and CDR2 is FQGNSA.

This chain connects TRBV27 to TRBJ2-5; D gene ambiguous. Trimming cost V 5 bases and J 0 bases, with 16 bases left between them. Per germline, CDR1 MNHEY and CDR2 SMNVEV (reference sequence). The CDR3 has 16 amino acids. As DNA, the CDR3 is TGTGCCAGCAGTCCGCTGGCAGGAGCCTACCAAGAGACCCAGTACTTC. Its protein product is CASSPLAGAYQETQYF.

Here the CDR3 reads CASSLSERGRYEQYF. The CDR3 DNA follows: TGCGCCAGCAGCCTGTCGGAGCGGGGTCGATACGAGCAGTACTTC. The genes are TRBV4-3 and TRBJ2-7, with 7 bases that match TRBD2. The CDR3 length is 15 residues. With 4 bases clipped from V and 4 bases from J, the junction kept 10 bases outside the gene matches. Germline V gives CDR1 LGHNA, CDR2 YSLEER.

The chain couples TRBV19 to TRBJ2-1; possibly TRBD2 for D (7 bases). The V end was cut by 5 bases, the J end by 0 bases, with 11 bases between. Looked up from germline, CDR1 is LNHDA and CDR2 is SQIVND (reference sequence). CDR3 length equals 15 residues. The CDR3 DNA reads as TGTGCCAGTAGTGGACGGGGGGCCTCCTACAATGAGCAGTTCTTC. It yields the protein CASSGRGASYNEQFF.

The CDR3 nucleotides are TGTGCCAGCAGCTCTTCCGGGACAGGGGGCAACGAGCAGTACTTC. It translates to CASSSSGTGGNEQYF. The genes are TRBV7-8 and TRBJ2-7; 12 nucleotides line up with TRBD1. This CDR3 spans 15 amino acids. Trimming cost V 4 bases and J 5 bases; bases outside gene matches: 6. Per germline, CDR1 SGHVS and CDR2 FQNEAQ.

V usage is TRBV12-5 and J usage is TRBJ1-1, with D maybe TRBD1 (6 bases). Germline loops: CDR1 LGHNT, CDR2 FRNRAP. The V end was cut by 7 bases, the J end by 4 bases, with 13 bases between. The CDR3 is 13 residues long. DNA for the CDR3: TGTGCTAGTGTCCGACAGGAGGGCACTGAAGCTTTCTTT. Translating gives CASVRQEGTEAFF.

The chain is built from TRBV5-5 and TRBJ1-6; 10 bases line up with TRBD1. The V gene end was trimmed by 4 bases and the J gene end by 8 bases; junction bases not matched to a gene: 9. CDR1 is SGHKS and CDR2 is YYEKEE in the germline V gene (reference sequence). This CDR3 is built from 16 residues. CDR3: CASSLLGDRGYSPLHF. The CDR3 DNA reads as TGTGCCAGCAGCCTCCTCGGGGACAGGGGCTATTCACCCCTCCACTTT.

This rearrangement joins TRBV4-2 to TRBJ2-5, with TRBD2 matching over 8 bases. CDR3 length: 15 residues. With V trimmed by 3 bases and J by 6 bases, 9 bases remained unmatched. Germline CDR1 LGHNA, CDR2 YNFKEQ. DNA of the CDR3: TGTGCCAGCAGCCACGGCTCGCGGGGGGCCCAGACCCAGTACTTC. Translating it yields CASSHGSRGAQTQYF.

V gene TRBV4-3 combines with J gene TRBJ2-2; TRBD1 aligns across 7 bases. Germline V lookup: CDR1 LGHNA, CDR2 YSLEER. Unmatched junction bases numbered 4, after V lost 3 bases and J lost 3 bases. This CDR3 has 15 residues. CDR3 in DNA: TGCGCCAGCAGCCACCCGGGACAGTACACCGGGGAGCTGTTTTTT. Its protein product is CASSHPGQYTGELFF.

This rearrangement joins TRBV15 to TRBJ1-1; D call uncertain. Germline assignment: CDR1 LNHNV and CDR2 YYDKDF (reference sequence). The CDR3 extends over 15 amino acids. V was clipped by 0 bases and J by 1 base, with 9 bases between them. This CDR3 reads CATSREKGANTEAFF. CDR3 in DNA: TGTGCCACCAGCAGAGAGAAGGGAGCGAACACTGAAGCTTTCTTT.

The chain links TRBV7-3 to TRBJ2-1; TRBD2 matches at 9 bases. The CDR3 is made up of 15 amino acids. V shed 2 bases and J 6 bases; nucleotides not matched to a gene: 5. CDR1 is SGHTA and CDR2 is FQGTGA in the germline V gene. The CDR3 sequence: CASSLGTSSLNEQFF. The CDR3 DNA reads TGTGCCAGCAGCTTAGGGACTAGCTCACTCAATGAGCAGTTCTTC.

The CDR3 DNA follows: TGTGCCAGCAGTTACTCGGGCGGGGAGTCCTACGAGCAGTACTTC. Amino acids: CASSYSGGESYEQYF. This chain uses TRBV6-6 with TRBJ2-7; a weak D match, TRBD2 (6 bases). There are 15 residues in the CDR3. The germline gives CDR1 MNHNY, CDR2 SVGAGI (reference sequence). V was clipped by 0 bases and J by 1 base, with 10 bases between them.

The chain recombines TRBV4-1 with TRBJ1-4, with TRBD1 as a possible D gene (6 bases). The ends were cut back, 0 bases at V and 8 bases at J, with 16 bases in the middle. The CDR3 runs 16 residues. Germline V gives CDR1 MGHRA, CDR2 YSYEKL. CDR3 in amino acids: CASSQDPNRDDEKLFF. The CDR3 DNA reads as TGCGCCAGCAGCCAAGATCCCAACAGGGACGACGAAAAACTGTTTTTT.

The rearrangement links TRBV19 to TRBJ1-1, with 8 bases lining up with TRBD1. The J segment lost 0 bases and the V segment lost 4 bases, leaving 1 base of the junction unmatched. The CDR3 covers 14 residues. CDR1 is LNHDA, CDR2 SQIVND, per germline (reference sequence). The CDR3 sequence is CASSRTGMNTEAFF. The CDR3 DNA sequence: TGTGCCAGTAGTAGGACAGGGATGAACACTGAAGCTTTCTTT.

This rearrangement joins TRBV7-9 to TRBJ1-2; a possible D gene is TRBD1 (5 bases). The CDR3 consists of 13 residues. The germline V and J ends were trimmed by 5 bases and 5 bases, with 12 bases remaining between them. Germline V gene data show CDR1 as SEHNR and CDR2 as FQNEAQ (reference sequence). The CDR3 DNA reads TGTGCCAGCAGCGAGGGACTGAATTATGGCTACACCTTC. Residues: CASSEGLNYGYTF.